This passage covers 14 T cell receptor beta chains from one sample sequenced in a study of CD8 T cells in ankylosing spondylitis (dated by TCRdb to 2016 to 2017). Library preparation was by 5' RACE. The listed sequencing device is Illumina HiSeq 2500. The raw public data were reprocessed by TCRdb itself: fastp quality trimming at Q25, MiXCR clonotype calling, in-frame beta chains only. Here each entry gathers all rows of one CDR3 protein and keeps the most common genes and DNA. Present in this sample are 150,000 to 200,000 distinct CDR3 sequences, about 16% of which were seen just once. The leading ten clones occupy 7.8% of the sample. The sequenced material came from blood, either unsorted or a sorted T cell fraction (not recorded which). The receptors derive from a male donor with ankylosing spondylitis or in good health (not recorded which).

The rearrangement joins TRBV28 to TRBJ2-3; D is undetermined. The CDR3 spans 13 residues. Trimming pared 2 bases from V and 4 bases from J, leaving 7 bases between. Germline CDR1 and CDR2: MDHEN and SYDVKM. The CDR3 loop is CASSLATPDTQYF. CDR3 nucleotide sequence: TGTGCCAGCAGTTTAGCAACTCCAGATACGCAGTATTTT. The full variable domain, completed using reference TRBV28 and TRBJ2-3, is DVKVTQSSRYLVKRTGEKVFLECVQDMDHENMFWYRQDPGLGLRLIYFSYDVKMKEKGDIPEGYSVSREKKERFSLILESASTNQTSMYLCASSLATPDTQYFGPGTRLTVL.

This chain connects TRBV27 to TRBJ2-7; TRBD1 might be the D (6 bases). Germline CDR1 MNHEY, CDR2 SMNVEV (reference sequence). The V gene lost 5 bases and the J gene lost 9 bases, with 29 bases spanning the gap. The CDR3 runs 17 residues. DNA for the CDR3: TGTGCCAGCAGTCTCCTCGGACAGCCCGGCCCCTCCAAGTTGCAGTACTTC. As protein: CASSLLGQPGPSKLQYF.

The V and J genes are TRBV5-1 and TRBJ2-7, with TRBD1 matching 8 bases. CDR3 length equals 14 residues. The germline gives CDR1 SGHRS, CDR2 YFSETQ. V shed 5 bases, J shed 2 bases, and the junction held 6 bases outside the gene matches. This CDR3 reads CASSQTGGTYEQYF. The CDR3 DNA is TGCGCCAGCAGTCAAACAGGGGGTACCTACGAGCAGTACTTC.

This clonotype was found many times. The V gene is TRBV12-3 or TRBV12-4, the J gene TRBJ2-2; the match to TRBD2 covers 11 bases. V shed 6 bases, J shed 4 bases, and the junction held 1 base outside the gene matches. CDR3 size: 14 residues. CDR3 loop: CASRLAGATGELFF. CDR3 sequence (DNA): TGTGCCAGCAGACTAGCGGGAGCCACCGGGGAGCTGTTTTTT.

This clonotype was seen a handful of times. This chain links TRBV28 with TRBJ2-7, with TRBD1 identical over 10 bases. The CDR3 runs 15 residues. The V segment lost 2 bases and the J segment 5 bases; nucleotides outside the gene matches: 6. Germline CDR1 MDHEN, CDR2 SYDVKM. CDR3 sequence: CASSLQGQGIHEQYF. CDR3 DNA: TGTGCCAGCAGTTTACAGGGACAGGGGATCCACGAGCAGTACTTC.

This clonotype was found many times. The V call is TRBV5-1, the J call TRBJ2-1; 7 nucleotides match TRBD2. Losses at the gene ends were 0 bases for V and 0 bases for J; bases not matched to a gene: 3. Germline-derived CDR1 and CDR2 are SGHRS and YFSETQ. CDR3 length: 16 amino acids. The CDR3 sequence: CASSLGGRYSYNEQFF. The CDR3 region has the DNA TGCGCCAGCAGCTTGGGCGGGAGATACTCCTACAATGAGCAGTTCTTC.

This clonotype was detected many times. The chain carries TRBV4-1 and TRBJ1-4; D may be TRBD1 (6 bases). Germline CDR1 is MGHRA and CDR2 is YSYEKL. V was clipped by 4 bases and J by 5 bases, with 17 bases between them. This CDR3 contains 16 residues. CDR3 in DNA: TGCGCCAGCAGCCGTTCTACAGGGTGGGGGAATGAAAAACTGTTTTTT. Protein sequence: CASSRSTGWGNEKLFF.

This clonotype was counted a few times. The CDR3 reads CASRLRGSNQPQHF. The CDR3 DNA is TGTGCCAGTAGGCTCAGGGGCTCTAATCAGCCCCAGCATTTT. The V and J genes are TRBV19 and TRBJ1-5, with D maybe TRBD1 (6 bases). CDR3 length: 14 amino acids. CDR1 and CDR2 (germline): LNHDA, SQIVND (reference sequence). V gave up 6 bases and J gave up 4 bases, with 13 bases separating them.

This clonotype was seen at least ten times. For the CDR3, the DNA is TGCGCCAGCCGGGACAGGATTAACAATGAGCAGTTCTTC. Protein: CASRDRINNEQFF. V usage is TRBV10-2 and J usage is TRBJ2-1; 8 bases fit TRBD1. This CDR3 has 13 amino acids. Germline V lookup: CDR1 WSHSY, CDR2 SAAADI. V lost 8 bases, J lost 5 bases, and 5 bases stayed unmatched.

This clonotype came up a few times. The chain recombines TRBV20-1 with TRBJ2-2; D unresolved. Trimming pared 1 base from V and 0 bases from J, leaving 6 bases between. This CDR3 region has 14 residues. Germline CDR1 is DFQATT and CDR2 is SNEGSKA (reference sequence). CDR3 sequence (DNA): TGCAGTGCTAGAGGGGATTCGAACACCGGGGAGCTGTTTTTT. Translation gives CSARGDSNTGELFF.

CDR3 region: CASSPPRTESYEQYF. The CDR3 bases are TGTGCCAGCTCACCACCGCGGACCGAATCCTACGAGCAGTACTTC. The chain recombines TRBV18 with TRBJ2-7; D remains ambiguous. The CDR3 has 15 amino acids. V gave up 0 bases and J gave up 1 base, with 10 bases separating them. In germline, CDR1 is KGHSH, CDR2 LQKENI.

In this sample, this clonotype turned up many times. V is TRBV20-1 and J is TRBJ2-7; 7 positions agree with TRBD2. This CDR3 is 13 amino acids long. The trim removed 3 bases at V and 7 bases at J, leaving 9 bases unmatched. CDR1 and CDR2 from the germline V gene are DFQATT and SNEGSKA (reference sequence). The CDR3 sequence: CSASAGVREEQYF. In nucleotides, the CDR3 is TGCAGTGCTAGCGCGGGAGTAAGGGAAGAGCAGTACTTC.

This clonotype was counted a few times. This sequence joins TRBV29-1 and TRBJ1-5; D is possibly TRBD1 (5 bases). Germline-derived CDR1 and CDR2 are SQVTM and ANQGSEA. The CDR3 has 13 residues. Trimming pared 2 bases from V and 6 bases from J, leaving 11 bases between. The DNA of the CDR3 is TGCAGCGTTGAAAGGGGCGAAGGTCAGCCCCAGCATTTT. Protein product: CSVERGEGQPQHF.

This clonotype has ten or more counts. V usage is TRBV24-1 and J usage is TRBJ2-3; 9 nucleotides match TRBD1. With V trimmed by 10 bases and J by 7 bases, 14 bases remained unmatched. Germline V lookup: CDR1 KGHDR, CDR2 SFDVKD. CDR3 length: 15 residues. CDR3 nucleotides: TGTGCCACGGCGAAGGGACAGGGAAACCGGAATACGCAGTATTTT. Translation: CATAKGQGNRNTQYF.